Each of the 9 T cell receptor beta chains below was sequenced from the same sample in a study of OX40 agonist ivuxolimab in advanced cancers. Assay used: immunoSEQ multiplex PCR; TCRdb lists only in-frame clones, some missing. The sample shows tens of thousands of clones, approximately 90% of them seen only once. Sequenced here: CD4+ or CD8+ T cells sorted from blood, sampled in a trial of the OX40 agonist ivuxolimab. The receptors were sampled from an adult with an advanced solid tumor such as melanoma, head and neck, liver or kidney cancer.

This clone has a single count. The chain carries TRBV11-3 and TRBJ2-3, with D hard to call. The V gene's germline CDR1 is SGHNT and CDR2 YENEEA. The CDR3 has 14 amino acids. The V and J ends lost 1 base and 0 bases respectively, with 5 bases between them. CDR3 DNA sequence: TGTGCCAGCAGCTTAGGGCGAAGCACAGATACGCAGTATTTT. This gives the protein CASSLGRSTDTQYF.

V usage is TRBV5-6 and J usage is TRBJ1-4; D is undetermined. Germline V gives CDR1 SGHDT, CDR2 YYEEEE. This CDR3 spans 14 amino acids. Trimming stripped 0 bases from V and 7 bases from J, with 10 bases between. The CDR3 spells CASSLDSGGEKLFF. CDR3 nucleotide sequence: TGTGCCAGCAGCTTGGATTCCGGCGGTGAAAAACTGTTTTTT. Filled out from reference TRBV5-6 and TRBJ1-4, the complete variable domain reads DAGVTQSPTHLIKTRGQQVTLRCSPKSGHDTVSWYQQALGQGPQFIFQYYEEEERQRGNFPDRFSGHQFPNYSSELNVNALLLGDSALYLCASSLDSGGEKLFFGSGTQLSVL.

This chain links TRBV27 with TRBJ2-3; D unresolved. This CDR3 spans 14 amino acids. Trimming shortened V by 2 bases and J by 0 bases, and 6 bases separated the two germline ends. Germline V gene sequence: CDR1 MNHEY, CDR2 SMNVEV (reference sequence). In DNA form, the CDR3 reads TGTGCCAGCAGTTTAACGCTTAGCACAGATACGCAGTATTTT. It translates to CASSLTLSTDTQYF.

The chain links TRBV19 to TRBJ2-7; D is unclear. This CDR3 has 13 amino acids. Deletions cut 0 bases from V and 2 bases from J, with 5 bases between. Germline loops: CDR1 LNHDA, CDR2 SQIVND (reference sequence). In DNA form, the CDR3 reads TGTGCCAGTAGTATAGATCATGCCTACGAGCAGTACTTC. Its protein is CASSIDHAYEQYF.

The chain couples TRBV2 to TRBJ1-2, with a weak D call TRBD1 (6 bases). Per the germline V gene, CDR1 is SNHLY and CDR2 is FYNNEI. V lost 3 bases, J lost 3 bases, and 11 bases lay in between. The CDR3 consists of 14 residues. This chain's CDR3 is CASSDDRRHYGYTF. CDR3 sequence (DNA): TGTGCCAGCAGTGATGACAGGAGACACTATGGCTACACCTTC.

The DNA for the CDR3 is TGTGCCAGTAGAAGTTCCTCCACAGATACGCAGTATTTT. This sequence encodes CASRSSSTDTQYF. The J gene is TRBJ2-3, the V gene TRBV19; no reliable D call. With 6 bases removed from V and 2 bases from J, the gap between germline ends came to 9 bases. The germline CDR1 and CDR2 sequences are LNHDA and SQIVND (reference sequence). This CDR3 has 13 residues.

The CDR3 DNA follows: TGTGCCAGCAGCTTGTCCCTAGCGGGGCCCTACGAGCAGTACTTC. Amino acids: CASSLSLAGPYEQYF. The rearrangement uses TRBV5-5 and TRBJ2-7; 9 nucleotides line up with TRBD2. The CDR3 consists of 15 residues. Germline-derived CDR1 and CDR2 are SGHKS and YYEKEE (reference sequence). J gave up 2 bases and V 1 base, and 4 bases lay outside the gene matches.

The gene calls are TRBV9 and TRBJ1-2; D is possibly TRBD1 (6 bases). Germline CDR1 is SGDLS and CDR2 is YYNGEE. Between the trimmed V and J ends, which lost 0 bases and 7 bases, there was a span of 10 bases. The CDR3 runs 13 residues. The CDR3 bases are TGTGCCAGCAGCGTAGGTGGGGGCTCTGGCTACACCTTC. Translating it yields CASSVGGGSGYTF.

The gene calls are TRBV5-1 and TRBJ1-4; a possible D gene is TRBD1 (5 bases). V lost 0 bases to trimming and J lost 6 bases, with 12 bases between them. Germline V CDR1 and CDR2: SGHRS, YFSETQ. The CDR3 is 15 amino acids. CDR3 nucleotides: TGCGCCAGCAGCTTGGGGTTGCGCAGGGATGAAAAACTGTTTTTT. Amino acid sequence: CASSLGLRRDEKLFF.